The 13 T cell receptor beta chains below come from one sample, sequenced in a study of blood T cells in healthy people across ages. Next came a second PCR, run for about 6 to 12 cycles, which used a sample-barcoded 5' primer along with a J-beta primer mix. TCRdb independently ran MiXCR on the 5' RACE reads; one entry per CDR3 protein. The repertoire holds approximately 1.5 million distinct CDR3 sequences, with roughly 43% as singletons. The specimen was blood. Every receptor here comes from a young woman in good health.

This clonotype was seen more than once but under ten times. The chain uses TRBV2 and TRBJ2-3; 12 bases are a match to TRBD2. Germline assignment: CDR1 SNHLY and CDR2 FYNNEI. Trimming cost V 7 bases and J 10 bases; bases outside gene matches: 6. CDR3 size: 13 residues. CDR3 amino acids: CASTPTSGGAQYF. For the CDR3, the DNA is TGTGCCAGCACTCCGACTAGCGGGGGAGCGCAGTATTTT. The variable domain in full, completed from reference TRBV2 and TRBJ2-3, reads EPEVTQTPSHQVTQMGQEVILRCVPISNHLYFYWYRQILGQKVEFLVSFYNNEISEKSEIFDDQFSVERPDGSNFTLKIRSTKLEDSAMYFCASTPTSGGAQYFGPGTRLTVL.

V is TRBV6-4 and J is TRBJ2-1, with TRBD2 matching 9 bases. J was trimmed by 3 bases and V by 0 bases; bases with no gene match: 3. The CDR3 contains 16 residues. CDR1 and CDR2 from the germline V gene are MRHNA and SNTAGT. CDR3 loop: CASSDSAGGLYNEQFF. CDR3 coding DNA: TGTGCCAGCAGTGACTCGGCGGGAGGGCTCTACAATGAGCAGTTCTTC.

The V call is TRBV20-1, the J call TRBJ2-7; no clear D gene. Looked up from germline, CDR1 is DFQATT and CDR2 is SNEGSKA (reference sequence). V was cut by 1 base and J by 7 bases, with 14 bases left in between. The CDR3 has 13 residues. This CDR3 reads CSARGAVRSEQYF. DNA for the CDR3: TGCAGTGCTAGAGGGGCAGTAAGAAGTGAGCAGTACTTC.

The chain is built from TRBV5-1 and TRBJ1-2; D may be TRBD1 (5 bases). The V and J ends lost 0 bases and 2 bases respectively, with 11 bases between them. The CDR3 spans 15 residues. From germline, CDR1 is SGHRS and CDR2 YFSETQ. CDR3 coding DNA: TGCGCCAGCAGCTTGGAGGCAGGGAGGAACTATGGCTACACCTTC. This translates into CASSLEAGRNYGYTF.

This sequence joins TRBV2 and TRBJ2-7; no firm D call. The CDR3 is 11 residues long. Germline V CDR1 and CDR2: SNHLY, FYNNEI. V lost 7 bases and J lost 0, with 4 bases in between. CDR3 nucleotides: TGTGCCAGCATGGCCTCCTACGAGCAGTACTTC. Translated, it gives CASMASYEQYF.

This clonotype was counted between two and nine times. This sequence joins TRBV20-1 and TRBJ2-1; D not certain. V lost 6 bases and J 0 bases, leaving 9 bases between the germline ends. The CDR3 has 13 amino acids. In germline, CDR1 is DFQATT, CDR2 SNEGSKA (reference sequence). The CDR3 DNA is TGCAGTGCCCAGACAAGCTCCTACAATGAGCAGTTCTTC. As protein: CSAQTSSYNEQFF.

The chain joins TRBV5-5 to TRBJ2-3; 10 nucleotides agree with TRBD2. CDR1 and CDR2 from the germline V gene are SGHKS and YYEKEE (reference sequence). The CDR3 consists of 16 residues. Germline trimming cut 2 bases from V and 5 bases from J; bases unmatched to any gene: 8. In DNA, the CDR3 is TGTGCCAGCAGCTTCCCCAGCGGGAGGGCCGGAGATACGCAGTATTTT. Its translation is CASSFPSGRAGDTQYF.

The gene calls are TRBV28 and TRBJ2-2; 8 bases map to TRBD2. Germline V CDR1 and CDR2: MDHEN, SYDVKM. CDR3 length equals 19 residues. The trim removed 2 bases at V and 1 base at J, leaving 12 bases unmatched. The CDR3 sequence: CASSLDRASGPVNTGELFF. CDR3 bases: TGTGCCAGCAGTTTAGATCGGGCTAGCGGGCCCGTGAACACCGGGGAGCTGTTTTTT.

V gene TRBV6-5 combines with J gene TRBJ2-3; a possible D gene is TRBD2 (6 bases). This CDR3 spans 15 amino acids. V lost 2 bases, J lost 0 bases, and 9 bases lay in between. Germline CDR1 reads MNHEY; CDR2 reads SVGAGI. This chain's CDR3 is CASSYGGTSTDTQYF. CDR3 coding DNA: TGTGCCAGCAGTTACGGGGGGACTAGCACAGATACGCAGTATTTT.

DNA of the CDR3: TGCGCCAGCAGCCATGGTGGACAGGCCTATGGCTACACCTTC. It encodes CASSHGGQAYGYTF. The genes are TRBV4-1 and TRBJ1-2; 7 bases fit TRBD1. V trimming: 3 bases; J trimming: 4 bases; junction bases outside the gene matches: 5. Germline values: CDR1 MGHRA, CDR2 YSYEKL. The CDR3 contains 14 residues.

The chain recombines TRBV5-1 with TRBJ1-1; D perhaps matches TRBD1 (5 bases). Looked up from germline, CDR1 is SGHRS and CDR2 is YFSETQ. The CDR3 loop spans 15 amino acids. V lost 1 base, J lost 6 bases, and 16 bases lay in between. In DNA, the CDR3 is TGCGCCAGCAGCTTGAATCTGGGAGAAGGGGCTGAAGCTTTCTTT. As protein: CASSLNLGEGAEAFF.

The V and J genes are TRBV4-3 and TRBJ2-1; no clear D. Germline values: CDR1 LGHNA, CDR2 YSLEER. The CDR3 spans 13 residues. The V end was cut by 0 bases, the J end by 15 bases, with 15 bases between. CDR3 sequence reads: CASSQDLYASSFF. The DNA of the CDR3 is TGCGCCAGCAGCCAAGATCTTTACGCATCCTCGTTCTTC.

This clonotype was observed a few times. V usage is TRBV20-1 and J usage is TRBJ1-4; TRBD1 matches at 8 bases. Per germline, CDR1 DFQATT and CDR2 SNEGSKA (reference sequence). Trimming removed 6 bases from V and 7 bases from J; junction bases left unmatched: 10. The CDR3 extends over 14 amino acids. DNA of the CDR3: TGCAGTGCATCCCAGGGGGCTGGGGGTGAAAAACTGTTTTTT. It codes for CSASQGAGGEKLFF.